Listed below are T cell receptor beta chains from one sample, sequenced in a study of blood T cell repertoires in COVID-19. The assay was immunoSEQ multiplex PCR, and TCRdb's table has in-frame clones only and misses some. Of about 320,000 clones in the sample, approximately 85% were seen once. The sample was peripheral blood. The source is a human donor in a cohort sampled during active COVID-19. CDR3s include the opening cysteine and the closing phenylalanine or tryptophan. The order of the fields is clone size, V gene, J gene, D gene, CDR3 DNA, CDR3 protein. A D gene is named only where the DNA matches it firmly. Size is stated for part of the rows, as once, few or many counts, or as a class when the clone is expanded.

.	TRBV28	TRBJ1-1	.	TGTGCCAGCAGTTTAGGGCCCTTGAACACTGAAGCTTTCTTT	CASSLGPLNTEAFF
few	TRBV19	TRBJ1-1	.	TGTGCCAGTAGTATCTGGGGGGGGAAGAACACTGAAGCTTTCTTT	CASSIWGGKNTEAFF
.	TRBV3-1/TRBV3-2	TRBJ1-1	.	TGTGCCAGCAGCCAAGAGCCGAACGGGAACACTGAAGCTTTCTTT	CASSQEPNGNTEAFF
.	TRBV6-5	TRBJ1-2	.	TGTGCCAGCAGTCCTCTACAGGGCGGACTCTTGGACTACACCTTC	CASSPLQGGLLDYTF
.	TRBV18	TRBJ2-3	.	TGTGCCAGCTCCCTCAGCGGATCTAGCACAGATACGCAGTATTTT	CASSLSGSSTDTQYF
.	TRBV30	TRBJ1-1	.	TGTGCCTGGAGTGTCCGGGTCGAAAGAGCTTTCTTT	CAWSVRVERAFF
.	TRBV5-8	TRBJ1-5	.	TGTGCCAGCAGCTTCCGGGTCAATCAGCCCCAGCATTTT	CASSFRVNQPQHF
.	TRBV21-1	TRBJ1-5	.	TGTGCCAGCAGCAAACTCCGGGACAGGGGGCCTCAGCCCCAGCATTTT	CASSKLRDRGPQPQHF
once	TRBV6-5	TRBJ2-7	.	TGTGCCAGCAGTCGGGACATTGAGTACGAGCAGTACTTC	CASSRDIEYEQYF
.	TRBV30	TRBJ1-6	TRBD1	TGTGCCTGGAGGGATCTCGACAGGGACAATTCACCCCTCCACTTT	CAWRDLDRDNSPLHF
.	TRBV27	TRBJ1-2	.	TGTGCCAGCAGTTTTGGAGGAGATGGCTACACCTTC	CASSFGGDGYTF
.	TRBV12-3/TRBV12-4	TRBJ2-7	.	TGTGCCAGCAGAGAGACAGGATTGAACGAGCAGTACTTC	CASRETGLNEQYF
.	TRBV27	TRBJ2-3	TRBD2	TGTGCCAGCAAACTAGCGGGGGGGTTAACAGATACGCAGTATTTT	CASKLAGGLTDTQYF
.	TRBV7-9	TRBJ2-3	TRBD2	TGTGCCAGCAGCCCCCCCCCGGGAGGAGATACGCAGTATTTT	CASSPPPGGDTQYF
.	TRBV6-5	TRBJ1-4	TRBD1	TGTGCCAGCACCCCAGGACAGGGTTTTGAAAAACTGTTTTTT	CASTPGQGFEKLFF
.	TRBV28	TRBJ1-1	.	TGTGCCAGCAGTTTAAGCGGTGGGCCAGCTGAAGCTTTCTTT	CASSLSGGPAEAFF
.	TRBV6-5	TRBJ2-3	.	TGTGCCAGCAGGACCCCAGGGCTGACAGATACGCAGTATTTT	CASRTPGLTDTQYF
once	TRBV12-3/TRBV12-4	TRBJ1-1	.	TGTGCCAGCAGTTTAGAACTGGACACTGAAGCTTTCTTT	CASSLELDTEAFF
.	TRBV27	TRBJ1-5	TRBD1	TGTGCCAGCAGCGACAGGGGGTTTAGCAATCAGCCCCAGCATTTT	CASSDRGFSNQPQHF
.	TRBV5-5	TRBJ2-1	.	TGTGCCAGCAGCTTTAACGCGCAGGTCTACAATGAGCAGTTCTTC	CASSFNAQVYNEQFF
.	TRBV9	TRBJ1-4	.	TGTGCCAGCAGCGCCTCGTTGACAGGCACTAATGAAAAACTGTTTTTT	CASSASLTGTNEKLFF
.	TRBV9	TRBJ2-1	TRBD2	TGTGCCAGCAGCGTATCTAGCGGGGTGTACAATGAGCAGTTCTTC	CASSVSSGVYNEQFF